This T cell receptor beta chain was found in a study of T cells after yellow fever vaccination (dated by TCRdb to about 2019). At the level of the whole study: Libraries from fractions with low cell numbers were prepared with the SMART-Seq v4 Ultra Low Input RNA kit. To track T-cell clones before and after primary and booster YFV17D yellow fever vaccination, bulk TCR alpha and beta repertoires were sequenced longitudinally. Two healthy male donors, one aged 18 to 29 and one aged 30 to 40 years, made up the cohort. Bulk PBMC replicates and cell subsets were isolated from blood drawn at multiple timepoints before and after both primary and secondary immunization. Summary of the overall study and its limitations: A small share of clonotypes occurred in both CD4 and CD8 compartments, likely arising from convergent recombination. Only two donors were included in the study, so the extent to which the findings can be generalized is limited. Computational filtering was required because FACS-sorted repertoires could contain abundant contaminating clonotypes from the bulk population. Most clones expanded after primary vaccination were re-detected after the booster (approximately 95% of CD4 and roughly 87% of CD8), suggesting broad memory maintenance. The secondary T-cell response was found to be weaker but faster than the primary response, with a peak reached on day 5 rather than on day 15.

This clonotype was found a few times. Its specific antigen is unknown. Base qualities are not recorded, but no much larger clone differs from it by a single base. Sequenced on an Illumina NovaSeq 6000. TCR cDNA was made using 5'RACE template switching, a step that added a universal primer site and unique molecular identifiers. Priming for cDNA synthesis came from both the TCR alpha and TCR beta constant segments. Library amplification involved two PCR steps, and the second step added sample barcodes and sequencing adapters. Sequencing of the libraries was done on either Illumina HiSeq 2500 (2x100 bp) or NovaSeq (2x150 bp). The study's own analysis went as follows. Demultiplexing of reads and collapsing into UMI consensus sequences were performed with MIGEC, and V(D)J alignment was carried out with MiXCR. Vaccine-responding clonotypes were defined with edgeR using replicate PBMC samples, requiring FDR below 0.01 and a log2 fold change above 5 up to day 15. CD4 or CD8 identity was assigned to each bulk clonotype according to whether the clonotype was present at higher abundance in the sequenced CD4 repertoire or the sequenced CD8 repertoire. The public reads were run again by TCRdb, first through fastp at Q25 and then through MiXCR, and only productive beta chains were kept. All rows with the same CDR3 protein become a single entry with the most common DNA and genes. TCRdb, not the authors, supplied the V and J calls. This sample lists some 290,000 distinct CDR3 sequences; about 10% were detected once. The top ten hold approximately 3% of the sample.

In the paper's terms, the treatment or condition label means: live attenuated yellow fever vaccine strain. PBMCs were isolated from peripheral blood using a standard Ficoll-Paque protocol. CD4 and CD8 T-cell fractions were isolated with Dynabeads CD4 and CD8 positive selection kits. TriZol was used to extract RNA from bulk PBMCs, from CD4 and CD8 fractions, and from dextramer-positive and dextramer-negative fractions. Specimen: CD4+ T cells sorted from PBMCs, collected 45 days after the yellow fever booster vaccination. The clonotype originates from a man aged 18-30 years who received the YFV17D yellow fever vaccine.

CDR3 sequence: CASSYRRDTRGNQPQHF. In nucleotide form, the sequence is TGTGCCAGCAGTTACCGGAGGGACACCAGAGGGAATCAGCCCCAGCATTTT. The receptor chain draws on TRBV6-2 or TRBV6-3 and TRBJ1-5, and the D gene may be TRBD1, 6 bases matching. From the germline V gene, CDR1 is MNHEY and CDR2 is SVGEGT. V is cut by 2 bases and J by 4 bases, and the space between the germline ends is 18 bases. Reading from cysteine to phenylalanine, the CDR3 counts 17 amino acids. Only the CDR3 part of the read is kept: 51 bases, read in frame from the first base.